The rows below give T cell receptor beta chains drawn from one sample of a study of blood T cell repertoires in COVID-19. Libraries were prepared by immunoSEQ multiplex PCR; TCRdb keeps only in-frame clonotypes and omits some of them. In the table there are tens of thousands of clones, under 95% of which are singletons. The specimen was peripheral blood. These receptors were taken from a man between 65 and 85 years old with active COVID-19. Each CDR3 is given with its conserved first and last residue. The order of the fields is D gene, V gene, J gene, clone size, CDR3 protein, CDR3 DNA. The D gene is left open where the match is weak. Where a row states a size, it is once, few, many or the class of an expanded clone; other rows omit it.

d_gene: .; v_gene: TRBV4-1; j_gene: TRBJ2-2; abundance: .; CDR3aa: CASSQVPGQASGELFF; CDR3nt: TGCGCCAGCAGCCAAGTTCCGGGACAAGCGAGCGGGGAGCTGTTTTTT
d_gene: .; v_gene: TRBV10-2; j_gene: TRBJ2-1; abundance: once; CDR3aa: CASSGGGPGDNEQFF; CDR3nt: TGCGCCAGCTCGGGGGGCGGGCCCGGAGACAATGAGCAGTTCTTC
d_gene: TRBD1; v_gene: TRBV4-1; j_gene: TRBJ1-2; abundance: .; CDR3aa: CASSQPLDRGNGYTF; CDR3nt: TGCGCCAGCAGCCAACCATTGGACAGGGGGAATGGCTACACCTTC
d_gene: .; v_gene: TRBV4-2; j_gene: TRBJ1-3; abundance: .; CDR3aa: CASSQDKPIGNTIYF; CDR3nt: TGTGCCAGCAGCCAAGATAAGCCGATTGGAAACACCATATATTTT
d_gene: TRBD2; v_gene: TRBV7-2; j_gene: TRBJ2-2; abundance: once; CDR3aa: CASSASGGQRTGELFF; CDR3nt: TGTGCCAGCAGCGCCAGCGGGGGCCAGAGGACCGGGGAGCTGTTTTTT
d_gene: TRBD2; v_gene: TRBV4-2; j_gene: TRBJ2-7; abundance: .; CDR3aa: CASSLAGGPDEQYF; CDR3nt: TGTGCCAGCAGTTTAGCGGGGGGACCGGACGAGCAGTACTTC
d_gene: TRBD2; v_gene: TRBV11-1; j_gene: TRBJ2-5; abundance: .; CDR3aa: CASSLGGAGGAETQYF; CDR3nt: TGTGCCAGCAGCTTAGGGGGAGCGGGGGGAGCGGAGACCCAGTACTTC
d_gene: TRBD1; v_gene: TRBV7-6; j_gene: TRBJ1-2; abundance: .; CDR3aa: CASSLDRGGSGYTF; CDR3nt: TGTGCCAGCAGCTTAGACAGGGGGGGGTCTGGCTACACCTTC
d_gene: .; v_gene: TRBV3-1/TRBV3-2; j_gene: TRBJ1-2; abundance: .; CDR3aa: CASSQEARAGGYTF; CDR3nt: TGTGCCAGCAGCCAAGAGGCCAGGGCGGGGGGCTACACCTTC
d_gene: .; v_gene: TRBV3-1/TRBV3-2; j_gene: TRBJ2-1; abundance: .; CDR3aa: CASSQGPLSYNEQFF; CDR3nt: TGTGCCAGCAGTCAGGGGCCCTTGTCCTACAATGAGCAGTTCTTC
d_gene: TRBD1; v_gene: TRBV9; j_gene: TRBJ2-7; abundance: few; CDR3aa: CASSARTGTYEQYF; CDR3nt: TGTGCCAGCAGCGCCCGGACAGGTACCTACGAGCAGTACTTC
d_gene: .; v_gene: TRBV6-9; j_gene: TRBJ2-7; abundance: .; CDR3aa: CASSSVHEQYF; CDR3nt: TGTGCCAGCAGTTCTGTCCACGAGCAGTACTTC
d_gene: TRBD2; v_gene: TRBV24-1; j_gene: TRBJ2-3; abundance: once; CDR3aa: CATSDFGGAGDTQYF; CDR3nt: TGTGCCACCAGTGATTTCGGGGGGGCTGGAGATACGCAGTATTTT
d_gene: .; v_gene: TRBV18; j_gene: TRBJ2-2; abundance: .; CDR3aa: CASSPPFSSAGTGELFF; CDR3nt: TGTGCCAGCTCACCACCTTTCTCTAGCGCGGGCACCGGGGAGCTGTTTTTT
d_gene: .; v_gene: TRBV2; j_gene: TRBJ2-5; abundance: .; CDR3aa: CASRGPWETQYF; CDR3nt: TGTGCCAGCAGGGGCCCCTGGGAGACCCAGTACTTC
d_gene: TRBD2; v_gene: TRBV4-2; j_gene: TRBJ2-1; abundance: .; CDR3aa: CASSQEGGIEQFF; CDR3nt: TGTGCCAGCAGCCAAGAGGGGGGGATTGAGCAGTTCTTC
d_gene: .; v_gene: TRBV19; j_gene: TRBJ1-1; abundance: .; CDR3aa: CASIPGDVDTEAFF; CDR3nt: TGTGCCAGTATACCAGGGGATGTAGACACTGAAGCTTTCTTT
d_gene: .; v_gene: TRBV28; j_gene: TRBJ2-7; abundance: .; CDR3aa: CASSLWGAYDEQYF; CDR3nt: TGTGCCAGCAGTTTATGGGGGGCTTACGACGAGCAGTACTTC
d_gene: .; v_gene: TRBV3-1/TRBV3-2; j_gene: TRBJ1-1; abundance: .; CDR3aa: CASSLRERDTEAFF; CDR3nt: TGTGCCAGCAGCCTCAGGGAAAGGGACACTGAAGCTTTCTTT
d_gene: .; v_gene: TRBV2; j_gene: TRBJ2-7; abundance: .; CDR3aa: CASSEIRGGTAHEQYF; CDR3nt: TGTGCCAGCAGTGAAATTAGGGGGGGGACGGCGCACGAGCAGTACTTC
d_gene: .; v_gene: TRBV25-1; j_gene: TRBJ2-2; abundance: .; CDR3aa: CASRNEQKHTGELFF; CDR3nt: TGTGCCAGCAGGAATGAACAGAAGCACACCGGGGAGCTGTTTTTT
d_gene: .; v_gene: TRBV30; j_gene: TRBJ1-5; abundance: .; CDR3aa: CAWTGGVGIQPQHF; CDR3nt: TGTGCCTGGACTGGGGGCGTGGGAATTCAGCCCCAGCATTTT
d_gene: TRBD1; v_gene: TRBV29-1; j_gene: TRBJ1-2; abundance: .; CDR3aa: CSVRTGTRSGYTF; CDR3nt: TGCAGCGTGCGGACAGGGACTCGGAGTGGCTACACCTTC
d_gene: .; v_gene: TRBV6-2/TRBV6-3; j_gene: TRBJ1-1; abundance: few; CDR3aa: CASSYSEITEAFF; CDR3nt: TGTGCCAGCAGTTACTCGGAGATCACTGAAGCTTTCTTT
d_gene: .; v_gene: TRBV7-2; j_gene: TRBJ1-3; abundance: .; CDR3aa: CASSLPRNTIYF; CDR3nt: TGTGCCAGCAGCTTACCAAGAAACACCATATATTTT
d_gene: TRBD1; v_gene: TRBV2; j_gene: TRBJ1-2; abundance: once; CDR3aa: CASSGQGSNYGYTF; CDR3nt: TGTGCCAGCAGTGGACAGGGAAGTAACTATGGCTACACCTTC
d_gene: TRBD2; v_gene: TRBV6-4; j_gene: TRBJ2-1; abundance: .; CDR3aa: CASSVERGAYNEQFF; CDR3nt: TGTGCCAGCAGTGTTGAGCGGGGGGCCTACAATGAGCAGTTCTTC
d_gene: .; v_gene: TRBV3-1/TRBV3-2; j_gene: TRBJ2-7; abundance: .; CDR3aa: CASSQEFGLIEQYF; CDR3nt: TGTGCCAGCAGCCAAGAATTTGGACTCATAGAGCAGTACTTC
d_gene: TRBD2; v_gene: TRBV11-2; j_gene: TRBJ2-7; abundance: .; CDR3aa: CASSSFVTSVDEQYF; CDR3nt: TGTGCCAGCAGCAGTTTTGTGACTAGCGTCGACGAGCAGTACTTC
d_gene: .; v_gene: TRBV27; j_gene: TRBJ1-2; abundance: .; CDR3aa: CASSLTQNYGYTF; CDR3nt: TGTGCCAGCAGTTTAACACAGAACTATGGCTACACCTTC
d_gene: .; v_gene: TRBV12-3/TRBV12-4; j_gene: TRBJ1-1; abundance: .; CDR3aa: CASSFLRNTEAFF; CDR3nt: TGTGCCAGCAGTTTCCTAAGGAACACTGAAGCTTTCTTT
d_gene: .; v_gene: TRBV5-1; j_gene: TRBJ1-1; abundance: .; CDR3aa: CASSLFQGTEAFF; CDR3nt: TGCGCCAGCAGCTTGTTTCAGGGGACTGAAGCTTTCTTT
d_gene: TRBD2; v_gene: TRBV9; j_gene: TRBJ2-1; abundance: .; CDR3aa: CASSQLAGGLNEQFF; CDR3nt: TGTGCCAGCAGTCAACTAGCGGGGGGGCTCAATGAGCAGTTCTTC
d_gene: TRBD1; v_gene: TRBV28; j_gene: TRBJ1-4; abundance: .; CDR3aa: CASTRDRGWEKLFF; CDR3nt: TGTGCCAGCACCCGGGACAGGGGATGGGAAAAACTGTTTTTT
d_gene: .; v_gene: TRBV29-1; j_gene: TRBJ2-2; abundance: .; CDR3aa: CSVYTGNTGELFF; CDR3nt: TGCAGCGTTTACACAGGGAACACCGGGGAGCTGTTTTTT
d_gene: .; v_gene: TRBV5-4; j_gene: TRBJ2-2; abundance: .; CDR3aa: CASSKDLGVTGELFF; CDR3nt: TGTGCCAGCAGCAAGGACCTCGGGGTCACCGGGGAGCTGTTTTTT
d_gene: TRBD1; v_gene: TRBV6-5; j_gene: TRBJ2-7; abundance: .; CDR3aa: CASSRTGAISYEQYF; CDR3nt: TGTGCCAGCTCCCGGACAGGGGCCATTTCCTACGAGCAGTACTTC